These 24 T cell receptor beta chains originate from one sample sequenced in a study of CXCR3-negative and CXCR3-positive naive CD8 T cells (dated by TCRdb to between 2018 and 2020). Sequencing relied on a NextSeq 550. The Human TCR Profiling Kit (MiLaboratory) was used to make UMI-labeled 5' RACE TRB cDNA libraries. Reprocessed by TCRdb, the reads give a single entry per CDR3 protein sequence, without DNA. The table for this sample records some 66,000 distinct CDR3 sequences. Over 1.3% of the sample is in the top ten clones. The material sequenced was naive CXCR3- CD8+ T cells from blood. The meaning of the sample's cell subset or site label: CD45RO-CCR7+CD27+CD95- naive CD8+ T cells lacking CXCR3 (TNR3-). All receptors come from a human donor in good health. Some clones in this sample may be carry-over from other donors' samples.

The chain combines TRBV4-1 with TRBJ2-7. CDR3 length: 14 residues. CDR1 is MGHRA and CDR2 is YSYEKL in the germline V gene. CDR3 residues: CASSRTPDPYEQYF.

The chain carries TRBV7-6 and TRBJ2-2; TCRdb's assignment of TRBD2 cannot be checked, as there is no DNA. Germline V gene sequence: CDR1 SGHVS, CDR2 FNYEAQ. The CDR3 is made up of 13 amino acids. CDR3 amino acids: CASSLAGGGELFF.

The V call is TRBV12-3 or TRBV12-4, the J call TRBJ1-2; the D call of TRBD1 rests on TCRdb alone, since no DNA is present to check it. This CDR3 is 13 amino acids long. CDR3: CASSPGTKGGYTF.

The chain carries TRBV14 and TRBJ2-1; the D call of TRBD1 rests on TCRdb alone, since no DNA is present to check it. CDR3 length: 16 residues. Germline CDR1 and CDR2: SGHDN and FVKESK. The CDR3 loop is CASSQQQPTWFEEQFF.

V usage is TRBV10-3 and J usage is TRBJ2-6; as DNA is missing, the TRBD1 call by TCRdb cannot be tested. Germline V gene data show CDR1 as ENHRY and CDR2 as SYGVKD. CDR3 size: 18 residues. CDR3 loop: CAISESGAGLAGANVLTF.

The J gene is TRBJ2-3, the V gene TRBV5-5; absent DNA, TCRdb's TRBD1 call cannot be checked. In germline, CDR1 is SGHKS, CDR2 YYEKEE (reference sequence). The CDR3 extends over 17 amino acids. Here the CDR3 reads CASSLLPDRPSTDTQYF.

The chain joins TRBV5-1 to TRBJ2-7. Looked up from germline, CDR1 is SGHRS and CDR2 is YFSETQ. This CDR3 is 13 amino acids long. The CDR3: CASSLDLAGEQYF.

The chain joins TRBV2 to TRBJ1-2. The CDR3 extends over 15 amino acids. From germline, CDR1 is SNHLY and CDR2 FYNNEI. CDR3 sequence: CASSEQTYSNYGYTF.

CDR3 region: CASSLVRNTGELFF. The chain employs TRBV28 and TRBJ2-2. Looked up from germline, CDR1 is MDHEN and CDR2 is SYDVKM. CDR3 length: 14 residues.

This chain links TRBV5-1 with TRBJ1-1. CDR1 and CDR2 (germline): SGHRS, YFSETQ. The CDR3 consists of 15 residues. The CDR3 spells CASSLAGVPNTEAFF.

CDR3 loop: CSARDPAGDTEAFF. The chain is built from TRBV20-1 and TRBJ1-1; checking the TCRdb D call of TRBD1 is not possible without DNA. The CDR3 totals 14 residues. CDR1 and CDR2 (germline): DFQATT, SNEGSKA (reference sequence).

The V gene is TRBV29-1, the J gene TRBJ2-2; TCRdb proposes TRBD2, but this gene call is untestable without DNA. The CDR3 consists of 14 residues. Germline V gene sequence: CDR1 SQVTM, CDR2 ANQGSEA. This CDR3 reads CSVETSGKTGELFF.

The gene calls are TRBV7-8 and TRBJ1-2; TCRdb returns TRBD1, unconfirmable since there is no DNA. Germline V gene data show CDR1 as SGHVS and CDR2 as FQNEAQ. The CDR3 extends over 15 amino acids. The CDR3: CASSLRGGGIQGYTF.

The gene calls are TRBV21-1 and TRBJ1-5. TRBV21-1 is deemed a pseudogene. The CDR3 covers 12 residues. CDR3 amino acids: CAPRPGNQPQHF.

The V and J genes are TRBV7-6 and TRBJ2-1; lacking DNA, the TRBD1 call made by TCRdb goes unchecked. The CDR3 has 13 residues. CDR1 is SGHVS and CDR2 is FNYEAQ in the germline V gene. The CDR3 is CASSPSPADEQFF.

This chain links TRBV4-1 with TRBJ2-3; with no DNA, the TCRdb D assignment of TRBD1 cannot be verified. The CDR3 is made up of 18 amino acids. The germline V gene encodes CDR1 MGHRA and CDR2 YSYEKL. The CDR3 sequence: CASSQDGVPGQGTDTQYF.

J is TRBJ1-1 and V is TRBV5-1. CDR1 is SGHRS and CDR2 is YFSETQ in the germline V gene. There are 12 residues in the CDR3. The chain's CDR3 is CASSLLGWEAFF.

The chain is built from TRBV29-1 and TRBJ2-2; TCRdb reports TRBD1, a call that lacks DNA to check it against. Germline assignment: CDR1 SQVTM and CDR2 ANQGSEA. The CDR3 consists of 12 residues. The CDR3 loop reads CSARQYTGELFF.

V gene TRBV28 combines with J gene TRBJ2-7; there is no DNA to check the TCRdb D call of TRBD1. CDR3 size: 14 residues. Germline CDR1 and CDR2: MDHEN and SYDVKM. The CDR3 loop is CASSLWQGADEQYF. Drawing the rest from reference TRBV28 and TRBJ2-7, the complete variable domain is DVKVTQSSRYLVKRTGEKVFLECVQDMDHENMFWYRQDPGLGLRLIYFSYDVKMKEKGDIPEGYSVSREKKERFSLILESASTNQTSMYLCASSLWQGADEQYFGPGTRLTVT.

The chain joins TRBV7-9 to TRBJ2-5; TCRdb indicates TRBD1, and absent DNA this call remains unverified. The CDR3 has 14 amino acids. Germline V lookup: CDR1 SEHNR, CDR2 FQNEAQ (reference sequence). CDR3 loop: CASSLRRDRETQYF.

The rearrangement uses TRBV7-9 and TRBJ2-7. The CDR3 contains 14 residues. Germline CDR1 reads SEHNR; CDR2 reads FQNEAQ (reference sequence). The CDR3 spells CASSYFEGSYEQYF.

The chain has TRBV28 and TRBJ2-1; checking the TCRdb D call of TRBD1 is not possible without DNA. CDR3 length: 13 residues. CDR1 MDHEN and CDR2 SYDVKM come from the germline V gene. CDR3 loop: CASSLGTGTSGFF.

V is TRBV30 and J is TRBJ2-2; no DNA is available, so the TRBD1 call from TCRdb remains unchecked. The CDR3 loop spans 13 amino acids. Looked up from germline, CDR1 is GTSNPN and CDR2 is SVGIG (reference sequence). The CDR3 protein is CAWTGSNTGELFF.

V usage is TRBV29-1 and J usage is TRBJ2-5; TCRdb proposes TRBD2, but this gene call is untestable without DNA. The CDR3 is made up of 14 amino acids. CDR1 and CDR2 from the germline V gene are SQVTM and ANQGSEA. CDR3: CSVEDRGGGETQYF.